This T cell receptor beta chain was obtained from a study of blood T cell repertoires in COVID-19. Study-wide background: T cells, B-cell-depleted T cells, or PBMCs supplied cDNA or gDNA.

The CDR3 covers 14 residues. The V and J ends lost 7 bases and 3 bases, in that order; junction bases with no gene match: 6. Germline loops: CDR1 MNHEY, CDR2 SVGAGI. Per the original methods: Amplification of reference gene primers was used by the study to estimate nucleated cell counts. Clones were sequenced by immunoSEQ multiplex PCR, and TCRdb holds only the in-frame ones, with some missing. D and trimming were read from the DNA, whereas the V and J calls and clone size are those reported in that table. The sample has roughly 170,000 clones, around nine tenths seen once. This chain links TRBV6-5 with TRBJ2-7; 10 nucleotides agree with TRBD2. The source material was peripheral blood. The TCR sequence derives from a young woman who had recovered from COVID-19. The CDR3 nucleotides read TGTGCCAGCAAAAGGGTAGCGGGAGGCTACGAGCAGTACGTC. Translated: CASKRVAGGYEQYV.